This T cell receptor beta chain was identified during a study of blood T cell repertoires in COVID-19. Germline CDR1 is LGHDT and CDR2 is YNNKEL (reference sequence). Deletions cut 3 bases from V and 5 bases from J, with 13 bases between. The CDR3 sequence is 14 residues long. TCRdb's table, derived via immunoSEQ multiplex PCR, lists solely in-frame clones and lacks some. The sample carries under 200,000 clones, approximately 90% recorded once. This rearrangement joins TRBV3-1 (or the pseudogene TRBV3-2) to TRBJ2-5; possible D gene TRBD2, 6 bases. Sample: peripheral blood. The receptor comes from a man over 45 who had recovered from COVID-19. In DNA, the CDR3 is TGTGCCAGCAGCCAGGGACTTGGGGAGGAGACCCAGTACTTC. This translates into CASSQGLGEETQYF.